Shown below are 28 T cell receptor beta chains from a single sample sequenced in a study of CD8 T cells in Susac syndrome. RNA amounts of roughly 0.5 to 1 ug underwent reverse transcription with random hexamers. Each CDR3 protein gets one entry after TCRdb re-called the immunoSEQ multiplex PCR reads with MiXCR. The sample lists some 160,000 distinct CDR3 sequences; 85% to 95% were seen once. Material for sequencing was CD4+ T cells from PBMCs. All receptors come from a human donor with Susac syndrome.

The chain uses TRBV2 and TRBJ2-3; D may be TRBD1 (6 bases). The CDR3 runs to 15 residues. The ends were cut back, 3 bases at V and 8 bases at J, with 18 bases in the middle. CDR1 is SNHLY and CDR2 is FYNNEI in the germline V gene. This CDR3 reads CASSDGTRHTITQYF. CDR3 bases: TGTGCCAGCAGTGACGGGACAAGACACACCATTACGCAGTATTTT.

J is TRBJ2-1 and V is TRBV11-2, with D hard to call. The germline V gene has CDR1 SGHAT and CDR2 FQNNGV. The CDR3 is 15 amino acids. The V end was cut by 2 bases, the J end by 8 bases, with 16 bases between. For the CDR3, the DNA is TGTGCCAGCAGCTTAATAACCCATAGCTTTCATGAGCAGTTCTTC. This sequence encodes CASSLITHSFHEQFF. The full variable domain, with the rest looked up from reference TRBV11-2 and TRBJ2-1, is EAGVAQSPRYKIIEKRQSVAFWCNPISGHATLYWYQQILGQGPKLLIQFQNNGVVDDSQLPKDRFSAERLKGVDSTLKIQPAKLEDSAVYLCASSLITHSFHEQFFGPGTRLTVL.

The CDR3 DNA is TGTGCCAGCAGTTCGGAATGGGGCGGAAGCACAGATACGCAGTATTTT. It codes for CASSSEWGGSTDTQYF. The rearrangement uses TRBV13 and TRBJ2-3; tentatively, D is TRBD1 (5 bases). The CDR3 runs to 16 residues. The germline gives CDR1 PRHDT, CDR2 FYEKMQ (reference sequence). Trimming shortened V by 6 bases and J by 0 bases, and 16 bases separated the two germline ends.

This chain links TRBV18 with TRBJ1-1; D gene ambiguous. Germline assignment: CDR1 KGHSH and CDR2 LQKENI. The CDR3 sequence is 15 residues long. Trimming cost V 2 bases and J 8 bases, with 18 bases left between them. CDR3: CASSPAAGRTTEAFF. The CDR3 DNA reads as TGTGCCAGCTCACCAGCCGCCGGACGGACGACGGAAGCTTTCTTT.

The V gene is TRBV7-2, the J gene TRBJ2-3; maybe TRBD2 (6 bases). The CDR3 runs to 14 residues. Trimming pared 8 bases from V and 2 bases from J, leaving 14 bases between. Looked up from germline, CDR1 is SGHTA and CDR2 is FQGNSA. The CDR3 nucleotides read TGTGCCAGCGCGGGCGGGGAGCCCACAGATACGCAGTATTTT. It translates to CASAGGEPTDTQYF.

The chain joins TRBV5-6 to TRBJ2-6; no reliable D call. Germline V CDR1 and CDR2: SGHDT, YYEEEE. The CDR3 is made up of 18 amino acids. Trimming left V 5 bases short and J 1 base short, with 19 bases between. CDR3 DNA sequence: TGTGCCAGCAGTTCCCGTTCGAAGTTTGCGTCTGGGGCCAACGTCCTGACTTTC. Translation: CASSSRSKFASGANVLTF.

Here the CDR3 DNA reads TGTGCCAGCAGCTCTGATCCGGGACTAGCCTACAATGAGCAGTTCTTC. It is translated as CASSSDPGLAYNEQFF. V is TRBV7-8 and J is TRBJ2-1, with 8 bases fitting TRBD2. The germline V gene has CDR1 SGHVS and CDR2 FQNEAQ. V lost 4 bases to trimming and J lost 2 bases; unmatched junction nucleotides: 7. The CDR3 is 16 amino acids.

This chain uses TRBV14 with TRBJ1-2, with D tentatively TRBD1 (5 bases). Trimming removed 0 bases at V and 8 bases at J, with 13 bases between. Germline lookup yields CDR1 SGHDN and CDR2 FVKESK. The CDR3 contains 14 residues. The CDR3 DNA follows: TGTGCCAGCAGCCAAGAGTTGGGGCGCGGCGGCTACACCTTC. This encodes CASSQELGRGGYTF.

This clonotype was detected only once. The V gene is TRBV2, the J gene TRBJ2-1; TRBD2 might be the D (7 bases). Germline values: CDR1 SNHLY, CDR2 FYNNEI. Between the trimmed V and J ends, which lost 6 bases and 9 bases, there was a span of 21 bases. This CDR3 region has 15 residues. The CDR3 DNA sequence: TGTGCCAGCAGGACGGTTGGGGGGGCAATAGGTGAGCAGTTCTTC. This encodes CASRTVGGAIGEQFF.

J is TRBJ2-1 and V is TRBV29-1; the match to TRBD1 covers 9 bases. J was trimmed by 5 bases and V by 4 bases; bases with no gene match: 9. This CDR3 spans 15 amino acids. Germline V gene sequence: CDR1 SQVTM, CDR2 ANQGSEA. The CDR3 loop is CSVVRRDRAHNEQFF. The CDR3 bases are TGCAGCGTTGTGAGACGGGACAGGGCCCACAATGAGCAGTTCTTC.

This clonotype was seen a single time. The J gene is TRBJ2-7, the V gene TRBV6-2 or TRBV6-3; no definite D call. Trimming removed 6 bases from V and 4 bases from J, with 16 bases in between. Germline lookup yields CDR1 MNHEY and CDR2 SVGEGT. The CDR3 has 14 residues. Written as DNA, the CDR3 is TGTGCCAGCAGCATCCCCCTTGGATCATACGAGCAGTACTTC. Its protein product is CASSIPLGSYEQYF.

The chain couples TRBV2 to TRBJ2-5; D gene ambiguous. Deletions cut 6 bases from V and 4 bases from J, with 3 bases between. Per the germline V gene, CDR1 is SNHLY and CDR2 is FYNNEI. The CDR3 contains 10 residues. Here the CDR3 DNA reads TGTGCCAGCAGGTTAGAGACCCAGTACTTC. This sequence encodes CASRLETQYF.

This clonotype appeared once. The chain uses TRBV6-1 and TRBJ1-5; D gene uncertain. The CDR3 consists of 11 residues. CDR1 is MNHNS, CDR2 SASEGT, per germline. Trimming removed 3 bases at V and 12 bases at J, with 9 bases between. The CDR3 coding sequence is TGTGCCAGCAGTGAGGATAGAATCCAGCATTTT. Amino acids: CASSEDRIQHF.

The V gene is TRBV5-1, the J gene TRBJ2-1; tentatively, D is TRBD1 or TRBD2 (5 bases each). The CDR3 has 13 residues. Trimming stripped 4 bases from V and 7 bases from J, with 12 bases between. CDR1 is SGHRS, CDR2 YFSETQ, per germline. CDR3 DNA: TGCGCCAGCAGCCCCGGGGCAACGAATGAGCAGTTCTTC. Amino acids: CASSPGATNEQFF.

The chain is built from TRBV5-6 and TRBJ2-7; possibly TRBD2 for D (5 bases). CDR1 and CDR2 (germline): SGHDT, YYEEEE. V shed 3 bases and J shed 3 bases, with 10 bases lying between them. The CDR3 runs 13 residues. The CDR3 spells CASSSEGIYEQYF. CDR3 bases: TGTGCCAGCAGCTCTGAGGGAATCTACGAGCAGTACTTC.

The V call is TRBV6-1, the J call TRBJ1-3, with 7 bases lining up with TRBD1. J was trimmed by 0 bases and V by 7 bases; bases with no gene match: 12. Germline V lookup: CDR1 MNHNS, CDR2 SASEGT. This CDR3 spans 17 amino acids. The CDR3 loop is CASTRDTGDRSGNTIYF. As DNA, the CDR3 is TGTGCCAGCACCAGAGACACAGGGGACCGCTCTGGAAACACCATATATTTT.

This rearrangement joins TRBV20-1 to TRBJ1-1, with 8 nucleotides matching TRBD1. Germline trimming cut 5 bases from V and 1 base from J; bases unmatched to any gene: 6. The CDR3 consists of 14 residues. CDR1 is DFQATT and CDR2 is SNEGSKA in the germline V gene (reference sequence). This CDR3 is CSAFTGGGNTEAFF. CDR3 in DNA: TGCAGTGCTTTTACAGGGGGTGGGAACACTGAAGCTTTCTTT.

This chain links TRBV5-1 with TRBJ2-7; weak D call: TRBD2 (6 bases). This CDR3 contains 14 residues. The germline V gene has CDR1 SGHRS and CDR2 YFSETQ. V was cut by 6 bases and J by 0 bases, with 13 bases left in between. The CDR3 sequence is CASNLGTSSYEQYF. The CDR3 DNA is TGCGCCAGCAACCTCGGGACTTCCTCCTACGAGCAGTACTTC.

DNA of the CDR3: TGCGCCAGCAGCTTGACAGGGTTTGGTCAGCCCCAGCATTTT. Translated, it gives CASSLTGFGQPQHF. The chain carries TRBV10-2 and TRBJ1-5; 7 nucleotides align to TRBD1. Germline V lookup: CDR1 WSHSY, CDR2 SAAADI. The CDR3 covers 14 residues. The J segment lost 6 bases and the V segment lost 6 bases, leaving 8 bases of the junction unmatched.

V is TRBV6-5 and J is TRBJ2-2; D is unclear. Germline CDR1 MNHEY, CDR2 SVGAGI. V was trimmed by 5 bases and J by 2 bases, leaving 12 bases between them. This CDR3 has 15 residues. CDR3 coding DNA: TGTGCCAGCAGTCCTCGAAAGGTTAACACCGGGGAGCTGTTTTTT. Translation gives CASSPRKVNTGELFF.

The chain couples TRBV14 to TRBJ2-5; the D is unclear. Trimming left V 1 base short and J 7 bases short, with 7 bases between. The CDR3 extends over 12 amino acids. CDR1 is SGHDN and CDR2 is FVKESK in the germline V gene. Here the CDR3 DNA reads TGTGCCAGCAGCCAAGGGAGAGTGACCCAGTACTTC. It codes for CASSQGRVTQYF.

The chain has TRBV4-2 and TRBJ1-5; a possible D gene is TRBD1 (5 bases). This CDR3 spans 17 amino acids. Germline V gene sequence: CDR1 LGHNA, CDR2 YNFKEQ. The V gene lost 0 bases and the J gene lost 0 bases, with 12 bases spanning the gap. The chain's CDR3 is CASSQDGAQYSNQPQHF. For the CDR3, the DNA is TGTGCCAGCAGCCAAGATGGGGCACAATATAGCAATCAGCCCCAGCATTTT.

Turning to this clonotype: The germline gene is not matched at one end of the junction; a read error may be the cause. The genes are TRBV10-3 and TRBJ2-2; 9 bases agree with TRBD1. Germline-derived CDR1 and CDR2 are ENHRY and SYGVKD. This CDR3 spans 16 amino acids. CDR3 loop: CAITQGDRADTRELFF. DNA for the CDR3: TGTGCCATCACCCAAGGGGACAGGGCGGACACCAGGGAGCTGTTTTTT.

The CDR3 bases are TGTGCCAGCAGCCTAAATTGGGGGTTTGAGCAGTTCTTC. Its protein is CASSLNWGFEQFF. V and J are TRBV7-2 and TRBJ2-1, with D possibly called TRBD1 or TRBD2 (5 bases each). CDR3 length equals 13 residues. Germline V gene sequence: CDR1 SGHTA, CDR2 FQGNSA. Trimming removed 5 bases at V and 9 bases at J, with 14 bases between.

The chain uses TRBV7-2 and TRBJ1-1, with a weak D call TRBD1 (5 bases). CDR3 length: 13 amino acids. CDR1 and CDR2 (germline): SGHTA, FQGNSA. Trimming left V 3 bases short and J 3 bases short, with 8 bases between. Written as DNA, the CDR3 is TGTGCCAGCAGCTTTGGGGACTACACTGAAGCTTTCTTT. It yields the protein CASSFGDYTEAFF.

This chain links TRBV30 with TRBJ1-6; 9 bases agree with TRBD1. The CDR3 has 15 residues. Germline V gene data show CDR1 as GTSNPN and CDR2 as SVGIG (reference sequence). J lost 6 bases, V lost 5 bases, and 8 bases had no gene match. In DNA form, the CDR3 reads TGTGCCTGGGCTGACAGGGGGTTTTTTAATTCACCCCTCCACTTT. Encoded protein: CAWADRGFFNSPLHF.

This clonotype was counted a few times. The chain has TRBV12-3 or TRBV12-4 and TRBJ2-2, with TRBD1 matching 8 bases. This CDR3 comprises 14 residues. The J segment lost 3 bases and the V segment lost 3 bases, leaving 0 bases of the junction unmatched. The CDR3 DNA sequence: TGTGCCAGCAGTTTGACAGGGGACACCGGGGAGCTGTTTTTT. It specifies CASSLTGDTGELFF.

V gene TRBV11-2 combines with J gene TRBJ2-3; 8 nucleotides line up with TRBD2. This CDR3 is 16 amino acids long. Germline CDR1 and CDR2: SGHAT and FQNNGV. J was trimmed by 6 bases and V by 2 bases; bases with no gene match: 10. CDR3 region: CASSLSRGGPGDTQYF. CDR3 bases: TGTGCCAGCAGCTTATCTCGGGGGGGCCCTGGGGATACGCAGTATTTT.